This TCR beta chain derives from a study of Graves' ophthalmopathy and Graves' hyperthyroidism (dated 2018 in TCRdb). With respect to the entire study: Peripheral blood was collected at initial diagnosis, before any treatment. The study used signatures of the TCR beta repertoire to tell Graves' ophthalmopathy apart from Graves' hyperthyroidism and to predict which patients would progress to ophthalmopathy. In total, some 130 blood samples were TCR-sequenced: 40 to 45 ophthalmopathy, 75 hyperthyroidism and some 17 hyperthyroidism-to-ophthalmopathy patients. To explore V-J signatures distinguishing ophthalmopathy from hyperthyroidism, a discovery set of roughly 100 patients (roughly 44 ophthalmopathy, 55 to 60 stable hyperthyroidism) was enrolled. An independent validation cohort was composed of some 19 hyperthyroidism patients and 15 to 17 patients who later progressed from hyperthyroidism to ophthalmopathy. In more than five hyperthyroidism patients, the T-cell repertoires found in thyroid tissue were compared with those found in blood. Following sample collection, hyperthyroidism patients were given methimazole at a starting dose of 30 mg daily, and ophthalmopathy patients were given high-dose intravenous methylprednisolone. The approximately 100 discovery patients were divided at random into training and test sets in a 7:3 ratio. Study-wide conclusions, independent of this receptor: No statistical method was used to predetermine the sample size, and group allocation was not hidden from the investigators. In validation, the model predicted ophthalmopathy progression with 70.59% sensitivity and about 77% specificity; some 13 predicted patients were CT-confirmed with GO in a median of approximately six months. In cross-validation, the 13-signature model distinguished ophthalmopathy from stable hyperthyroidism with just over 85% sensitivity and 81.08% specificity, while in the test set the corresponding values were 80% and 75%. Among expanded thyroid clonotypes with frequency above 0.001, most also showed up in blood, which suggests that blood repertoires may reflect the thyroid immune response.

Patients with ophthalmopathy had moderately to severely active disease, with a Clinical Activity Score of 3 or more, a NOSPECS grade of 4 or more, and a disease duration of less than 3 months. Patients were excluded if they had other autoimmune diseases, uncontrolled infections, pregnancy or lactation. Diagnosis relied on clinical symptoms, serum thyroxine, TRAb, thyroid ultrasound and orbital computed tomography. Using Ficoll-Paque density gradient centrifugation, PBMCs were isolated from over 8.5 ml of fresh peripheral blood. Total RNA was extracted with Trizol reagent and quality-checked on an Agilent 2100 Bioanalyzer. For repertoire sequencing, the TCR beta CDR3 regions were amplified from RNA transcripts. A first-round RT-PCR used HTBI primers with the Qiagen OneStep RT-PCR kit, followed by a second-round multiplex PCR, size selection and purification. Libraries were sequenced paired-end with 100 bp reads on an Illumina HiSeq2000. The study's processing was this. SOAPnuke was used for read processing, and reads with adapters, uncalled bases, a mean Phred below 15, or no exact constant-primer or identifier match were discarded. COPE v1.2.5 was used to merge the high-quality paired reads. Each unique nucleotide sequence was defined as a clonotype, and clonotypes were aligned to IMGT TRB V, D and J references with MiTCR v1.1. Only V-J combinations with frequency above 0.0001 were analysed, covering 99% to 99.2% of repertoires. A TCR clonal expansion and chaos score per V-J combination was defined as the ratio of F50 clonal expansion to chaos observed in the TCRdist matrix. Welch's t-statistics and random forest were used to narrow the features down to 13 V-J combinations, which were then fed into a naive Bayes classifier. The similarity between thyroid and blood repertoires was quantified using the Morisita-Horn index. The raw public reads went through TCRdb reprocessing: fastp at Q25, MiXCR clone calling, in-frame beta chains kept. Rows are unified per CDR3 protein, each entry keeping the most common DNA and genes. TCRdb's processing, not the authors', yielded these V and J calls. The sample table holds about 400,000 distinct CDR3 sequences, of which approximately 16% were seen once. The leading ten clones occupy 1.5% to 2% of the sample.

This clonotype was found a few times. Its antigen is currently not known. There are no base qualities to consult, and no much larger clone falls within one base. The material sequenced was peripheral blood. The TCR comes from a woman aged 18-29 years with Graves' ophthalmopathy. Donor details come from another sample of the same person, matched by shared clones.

DNA sequence: TGTGCCAGCAGCTTAGAGGTCACAGCGGGAGGAGAGACCCAGTACTTC. This yields the protein CASSLEVTAGGETQYF. The chain is made from TRBV7-2 and TRBJ2-5, and TRBD2 matches 9 of the central bases. From the cysteine up to the phenylalanine, the CDR3 has a length of 16 residues. The kept DNA is CDR3 alone, 48 bases in frame from the first base. Germline trimming: 1 base from V, 4 bases from J; junction bases outside gene matches: 7. CDR1 is given as SGHTA and CDR2 as FQGNSA, both from the germline V gene.